This TCR beta chain comes out of a study of blood T cell repertoires in COVID-19. Across the study: PBMCs, B-cell-depleted T cells, or T cells provided the cDNA or gDNA that made up the material.

The participants were between 18 and 89 years old and came from 24 US areas. Participants had their cohort set by participant-reported clinical history. Per the original data handling: Reference gene primer amplification gave nucleated cell count estimates. Profiled with immunoSEQ multiplex PCR; TCRdb holds only in-frame clones, not every one. The V and J calls and clone size were taken over from that table, and D and trimming were inferred from the DNA. Among under 300,000 clones, roughly nine tenths were seen once, and the ten largest hold approximately 1.2%. CDR1 LGHNA and CDR2 YNFKEQ come from the germline V gene. The J segment lost 10 bases and the V segment lost 3 bases, leaving 13 bases of the junction unmatched. The length of the CDR3 is 15 residues.

This rearrangement joins TRBV4-2 to TRBJ1-1, with 8 bases that match TRBD1. Sequencing was carried out using PBMCs or T cells enriched from blood (not recorded which). The receptor was derived from a human donor in a cohort exposed to, infected with or recovered from COVID-19 (not recorded which). The donor label of this sample is uncertain. Written as DNA, the CDR3 is TGTGCCAGCAGCCAGGTCAGGGGGCACTGGTTCGGAGCTTTCTTT. It codes for CASSQVRGHWFGAFF.